Below are 32 T cell receptor beta chains sequenced from a single sample in a study of blood T cells in healthy people across ages. Next came a second PCR, run for roughly 6 to 11 cycles, which used a sample-barcoded 5' primer along with a J-beta primer mix. Each CDR3 protein is one row after TCRdb ran MiXCR on the 5' RACE reads. The top ten hold over 5% of the sample, which has over 1,300,000 distinct CDR3 sequences, roughly 59% seen once. The sequenced sample consisted of blood. Every receptor here comes from a man aged 18 to 30 in good health.

The chain has TRBV6-5 and TRBJ2-7; D ambiguous. There are 12 residues in the CDR3. Germline CDR1 and CDR2: MNHEY and SVGAGI. Trimming stripped 11 bases from V and 0 bases from J, with 11 bases between. Here the CDR3 DNA reads TGTGCCGTACATGACCTCTCCTACGAGCAGTACTTC. Protein product: CAVHDLSYEQYF.

This clonotype has only one observation. The chain couples TRBV11-2 to TRBJ2-1, with D possibly TRBD1 on 5 matching bases. V lost 5 bases, J lost 8 bases, and 16 bases lay in between. CDR3 length: 14 residues. Per germline, CDR1 SGHAT and CDR2 FQNNGV. Here the CDR3 reads CASSLIYRTYEQFF. In DNA form, the CDR3 reads TGTGCCAGCAGCCTAATTTACAGGACCTATGAGCAGTTCTTC. Full variable domain (outside the CDR3, taken from reference TRBV11-2 and TRBJ2-1): EAGVAQSPRYKIIEKRQSVAFWCNPISGHATLYWYQQILGQGPKLLIQFQNNGVVDDSQLPKDRFSAERLKGVDSTLKIQPAKLEDSAVYLCASSLIYRTYEQFFGPGTRLTVL.

The rearrangement joins TRBV11-2 to TRBJ2-7, with 12 bases identical to TRBD1. The CDR3 is 18 residues long. V dropped 2 bases and J dropped 4; count of bases not matched to a gene: 12. The germline V gene encodes CDR1 SGHAT and CDR2 FQNNGV. CDR3 bases: TGTGCCAGCAGCTTAAGATCGGGTCCGGGACAGGGGGCATACGAGCAGTACTTC. It codes for CASSLRSGPGQGAYEQYF.

The J gene is TRBJ2-7, the V gene TRBV20-1; TRBD1 agrees at 9 bases. With V trimmed by 0 bases and J by 3 bases, 9 bases remained unmatched. The length of the CDR3 is 16 residues. Germline V CDR1 and CDR2: DFQATT, SNEGSKA (reference sequence). CDR3 region: CSARELLGTGIYEQYF. The CDR3, as DNA: TGCAGTGCTAGAGAATTACTCGGGACAGGGATCTACGAGCAGTACTTC.

The chain uses TRBV6-2 or TRBV6-3 and TRBJ1-2; the D is unclear. Germline CDR1 is MNHEY and CDR2 is SVGEGT. The CDR3 contains 14 residues. V shed 7 bases and J shed 1 base, with 13 bases lying between them. CDR3 bases: TGTGCCAGCACGTTCGGCGGATTTAACTATGGCTACACCTTC. Protein: CASTFGGFNYGYTF.

As DNA, the CDR3 is TGCGCCAGCAGCCAAGTTAAGAGCTCCTACGAGCAGTACTTC. Its translation is CASSQVKSSYEQYF. The chain couples TRBV4-3 to TRBJ2-7; D is unclear. Trimming pared 1 base from V and 0 bases from J, leaving 7 bases between. The CDR3 covers 14 residues. Germline lookup yields CDR1 LGHNA and CDR2 YSLEER.

The rearrangement joins TRBV7-2 to TRBJ1-2; possibly TRBD1 for D (5 bases). The CDR3 consists of 13 residues. The germline V gene encodes CDR1 SGHTA and CDR2 FQGNSA. V lost 5 bases and J 8 bases, leaving 15 bases between the germline ends. CDR3 sequence: CASSPSGTQGYTF. In DNA form, the CDR3 reads TGTGCCAGCAGCCCGAGCGGGACTCAAGGCTACACCTTC.

V gene TRBV6-1 combines with J gene TRBJ1-1; no clear D. The V end was cut by 4 bases, the J end by 2 bases, with 11 bases between. Per germline, CDR1 MNHNS and CDR2 SASEGT. CDR3 length equals 14 residues. The CDR3: CASSGTGINTEAFF. CDR3 sequence (DNA): TGTGCCAGCAGTGGGACGGGGATCAACACTGAAGCTTTCTTT.

The chain combines TRBV7-9 with TRBJ1-1; TRBD1 might be the D (6 bases). V was cut by 5 bases and J by 2 bases, with 15 bases left in between. Germline V gene sequence: CDR1 SEHNR, CDR2 FQNEAQ (reference sequence). The CDR3 spans 15 residues. The CDR3 nucleotides are TGTGCCAGCAGCGCCAGGACAGCGACTAACACTGAAGCTTTCTTT. Translated, it gives CASSARTATNTEAFF.

The CDR3 coding sequence is TGCAGTGCTAGTGGGCAGGCTTCCACAGATACGCAGTATTTT. Translating it yields CSASGQASTDTQYF. This chain joins TRBV20-1 and TRBJ2-3; D not resolved. Trimming left V 3 bases short and J 2 bases short, with 12 bases between. The CDR3 extends over 14 amino acids. CDR1 and CDR2 (germline): DFQATT, SNEGSKA (reference sequence).

The rearrangement joins TRBV6-6 to TRBJ1-1, with 8 bases identical to TRBD1. The CDR3 runs 15 residues. J gave up 4 bases and V 5 bases, and 9 bases lay outside the gene matches. The germline V gene encodes CDR1 MNHNY and CDR2 SVGAGI (reference sequence). CDR3 coding DNA: TGTGCCAGCAGTGCCACAGGGGGGAGGAGCACTGAAGCTTTCTTT. It is translated as CASSATGGRSTEAFF.

In its sample, this clonotype was seen a few times. The chain joins TRBV29-1 to TRBJ2-5; tentatively, D is TRBD2 (6 bases). The CDR3 length is 13 residues. Germline CDR1 and CDR2: SQVTM and ANQGSEA. Trimming shortened V by 4 bases and J by 4 bases, and 13 bases separated the two germline ends. CDR3 bases: TGCAGCGTTGGGACTAAGCTTTCAGAGACCCAGTACTTC. Translated: CSVGTKLSETQYF.

CDR3 DNA: TGCGCCAGCAGAGGATCGGGGTGGGATGAGCAGTTCTTC. As protein: CASRGSGWDEQFF. The chain uses TRBV4-3 and TRBJ2-1; D possibly corresponds to TRBD2 (5 bases). Looked up from germline, CDR1 is LGHNA and CDR2 is YSLEER. V was pared by 6 bases and J by 8 bases, with 14 bases between. This CDR3 contains 13 residues.

This chain joins TRBV4-1 and TRBJ1-1; maybe TRBD1 (5 bases). The V and J ends lost 3 bases and 4 bases respectively, with 9 bases between them. The CDR3 totals 13 residues. Germline-derived CDR1 and CDR2 are MGHRA and YSYEKL. CDR3 bases: TGCGCCAGCAGCCATCAGGGTGTCACTGAAGCTTTCTTT. It yields the protein CASSHQGVTEAFF.

J is TRBJ2-4 and V is TRBV19; TRBD1 matches at 9 bases. The CDR3 is 12 amino acids. CDR1 is LNHDA and CDR2 is SQIVND in the germline V gene (reference sequence). The trim removed 10 bases at V and 9 bases at J, leaving 7 bases unmatched. CDR3 sequence reads: CATSGTGIIQYF. CDR3 nucleotide sequence: TGTGCCACCTCCGGGACAGGGATCATTCAGTACTTC.

This clonotype was counted between two and nine times. This sequence joins TRBV7-2 and TRBJ2-7, with D uncertain. V was pared by 2 bases and J by 0 bases, with 11 bases between. Germline V gene data show CDR1 as SGHTA and CDR2 as FQGNSA. The CDR3 runs to 15 residues. As DNA, the CDR3 is TGTGCCAGCAGCTTACGCTCTAGGAGCTCCTACGAGCAGTACTTC. Its translation: CASSLRSRSSYEQYF.

This clonotype was detected a few times. The J gene is TRBJ2-7, the V gene TRBV5-1; unclear D gene. Germline V lookup: CDR1 SGHRS, CDR2 YFSETQ. V was shortened by 0 bases and J by 2 bases, with 9 bases between the two germline ends. The CDR3 has 14 amino acids. The CDR3 DNA reads as TGCGCCAGCAGCTTGGCGAGCAAGGCCTACGAGCAGTACTTC. Protein: CASSLASKAYEQYF.

This clonotype was recorded at least ten times. CDR3 sequence reads: CASSDGRGGDTQYF. CDR3 nucleotide sequence: TGTGCCAGCAGTGACGGCAGGGGCGGAGATACGCAGTATTTT. The chain combines TRBV6-4 with TRBJ2-3, with D maybe TRBD1 (6 bases). CDR1 is MRHNA and CDR2 is SNTAGT in the germline V gene. The CDR3 is made up of 14 amino acids. Trimming removed 2 bases from V and 5 bases from J, with 11 bases in between.

This rearrangement joins TRBV5-5 to TRBJ2-1, with D perhaps TRBD1 or TRBD2 (5 bases each). Germline V CDR1 and CDR2: SGHKS, YYEKEE (reference sequence). The CDR3 loop spans 15 amino acids. Trimming removed 2 bases from V and 7 bases from J, with 16 bases in between. The CDR3 sequence: CASSFRDRGINEQFF. CDR3 DNA: TGTGCCAGCAGCTTCCGGGACCGGGGTATAAATGAGCAGTTCTTC.

A note on this clonotype: Mismatch with germline at one junction end may stem from a read error. The chain is built from TRBV20-1 and TRBJ2-5, with D tentatively TRBD1 (5 bases). The CDR3 has 14 amino acids. Germline V gene lookup returns CDR1 DFQATT and CDR2 SNEGSKA (reference sequence). The DNA for the CDR3 is TGCAGTGCTAGAGTTTGGACACCCCAAGAGACCCGGTACTTC. Its protein is CSARVWTPQETRYF.

This clonotype was seen a few times. The V and J genes are TRBV28 and TRBJ2-4; unclear D gene. Trimming stripped 2 bases from V and 13 bases from J, with 12 bases between. The CDR3 runs to 12 residues. Germline V gene data show CDR1 as MDHEN and CDR2 as SYDVKM. The CDR3 DNA reads TGTGCCAGCAGTTTAAATTCGGTAGAGCAGTACTTC. Amino acids: CASSLNSVEQYF.

The V call is TRBV4-1, the J call TRBJ1-2; D possibly corresponds to TRBD1 (6 bases). V gave up 1 base and J gave up 4 bases, with 16 bases separating them. Looked up from germline, CDR1 is MGHRA and CDR2 is YSYEKL. The CDR3 contains 16 residues. The CDR3 spells CASSQGSSDSFYGYTF. The CDR3 coding sequence is TGCGCCAGCAGCCAAGGGTCCTCGGACAGCTTCTATGGCTACACCTTC.

There are a few counts of this clonotype. This chain uses TRBV6-2 or TRBV6-3 with TRBJ2-7, with a weak D call TRBD2 (6 bases). This CDR3 region has 13 residues. Between the trimmed V and J ends, which lost 7 bases and 0 bases, there was a span of 10 bases. Per germline, CDR1 MNHEY and CDR2 SVGEGT. CDR3 in DNA: TGTGCCAGCACCCGGGAGCGCTCCTACGAGCAGTACTTC. As protein: CASTRERSYEQYF.

V gene TRBV2 combines with J gene TRBJ2-5; 8 bases line up with TRBD2. This CDR3 region has 14 residues. Germline CDR1 reads SNHLY; CDR2 reads FYNNEI. The V segment lost 3 bases and the J segment 3 bases; nucleotides outside the gene matches: 3. The CDR3 DNA is TGTGCCAGCAGTGAGGAACTAGCGGAAGAGACCCAGTACTTC. It yields the protein CASSEELAEETQYF.

The V call is TRBV5-1, the J call TRBJ2-1; 10 nucleotides line up with TRBD1. With 1 base clipped from V and 8 bases from J, the junction kept 9 bases outside the gene matches. Germline-derived CDR1 and CDR2 are SGHRS and YFSETQ. The length of the CDR3 is 16 residues. CDR3: CASSLRGDRGYHEQFF. The CDR3 bases are TGCGCCAGCAGCTTGAGAGGGGACAGGGGTTATCATGAGCAGTTCTTC.

This chain joins TRBV7-8 and TRBJ1-2; TRBD1 agrees at 8 bases. The CDR3 consists of 18 residues. In germline, CDR1 is SGHVS, CDR2 FQNEAQ. V lost 0 bases and J lost 4; bases outside the gene matches: 13. As DNA, the CDR3 is TGTGCCAGCAGCTTAGCAAATTCCGACCAGGGGGCAGGCTATGGCTACACCTTC. Translation: CASSLANSDQGAGYGYTF.

Only a few counts were recorded for this clonotype. The chain recombines TRBV5-6 with TRBJ2-1; D is ambiguous. Per the germline V gene, CDR1 is SGHDT and CDR2 is YYEEEE. With 0 bases removed from V and 8 bases from J, the gap between germline ends came to 12 bases. The CDR3 contains 14 residues. CDR3 loop: CASSLGPDRDEQFF. The CDR3 coding sequence is TGTGCCAGCAGCTTGGGACCGGATAGGGATGAGCAGTTCTTC.

In this sample, this clonotype turned up a few times. This rearrangement joins TRBV6-5 to TRBJ2-1; D not certain. Germline-derived CDR1 and CDR2 are MNHEY and SVGAGI. This CDR3 comprises 11 residues. The ends were cut back, 6 bases at V and 7 bases at J, with 7 bases in the middle. The CDR3 loop reads CASRESNEQFF. As DNA, the CDR3 is TGTGCCAGCAGGGAAAGTAATGAGCAGTTCTTC.

This clonotype has just a few counts. This sequence joins TRBV3-1 and TRBJ2-5; the D is unclear. V lost 0 bases and J 9 bases, leaving 8 bases between the germline ends. The germline CDR1 and CDR2 sequences are LGHDT and YNNKEL (reference sequence). The CDR3 sequence is 12 residues long. CDR3 in DNA: TGTGCCAGCAGCCAAGATCGCAAGTCCCAGTACTTC. It specifies CASSQDRKSQYF.

The rearrangement joins TRBV6-4 to TRBJ1-1; weak D call: TRBD1 (6 bases). Between the trimmed V and J ends, which lost 6 bases and 0 bases, there was a span of 8 bases. The germline gives CDR1 MRHNA, CDR2 SNTAGT. CDR3 length: 13 residues. The CDR3, as DNA: TGTGCCAGCAGGCACAGGGTGAACACTGAAGCTTTCTTT. Translating gives CASRHRVNTEAFF.

The V and J genes are TRBV2 and TRBJ2-3; 8 nucleotides line up with TRBD2. The CDR3 runs 14 residues. V gave up 10 bases and J gave up 0 bases; unmatched junction bases: 6. Germline lookup yields CDR1 SNHLY and CDR2 FYNNEI. The CDR3 nucleotides read TGTGCCACCGGAGCGGGGGCGAGCACAGATACGCAGTATTTT. It encodes CATGAGASTDTQYF.

This chain connects TRBV12-5 to TRBJ1-2; TRBD1 agrees at 8 bases. The J segment lost 6 bases and the V segment lost 5 bases, leaving 8 bases of the junction unmatched. The CDR3 is made up of 14 amino acids. Germline CDR1 is LGHNT and CDR2 is FRNRAP. The CDR3 bases are TGTGCTAGTGGTCCCCTTAACAGGGGGGATGGCTACACCTTC. Translating it yields CASGPLNRGDGYTF.